This T cell receptor beta chain came from a study of post-analysis software for immune sequencing data. Study-wide findings and caveats: Five TRBV segments, including TRBV5-6, TRBV5-1 and TRBV20-1, were more frequent in patients than controls.

TCR beta cDNA libraries included unique molecular identifiers. Using its own MiXCR run on the PCR reads, TCRdb lists one record per CDR3 protein. This repertoire shows around 200,000 distinct CDR3 sequences, over 25% found once; its top ten account for about 3.4%. Notes on this clonotype: Its antigen is undetermined. The junction departs from the called germline gene at one end, perhaps through a read error.

Per germline, CDR1 SGHVS and CDR2 FNYEAQ. CDR3 length equals 13 residues. This rearrangement joins TRBV7-6 to TRBJ1-5; D perhaps matches TRBD1 (5 bases). The sequenced material came from blood. This clonotype originated in a girl under 18 with multiple sclerosis. For the CDR3, the DNA is TGTGCCAGCGGCTTAGGGGGCAATCAGCCCCAGCATTTT. It yields the protein CASGLGGNQPQHF.